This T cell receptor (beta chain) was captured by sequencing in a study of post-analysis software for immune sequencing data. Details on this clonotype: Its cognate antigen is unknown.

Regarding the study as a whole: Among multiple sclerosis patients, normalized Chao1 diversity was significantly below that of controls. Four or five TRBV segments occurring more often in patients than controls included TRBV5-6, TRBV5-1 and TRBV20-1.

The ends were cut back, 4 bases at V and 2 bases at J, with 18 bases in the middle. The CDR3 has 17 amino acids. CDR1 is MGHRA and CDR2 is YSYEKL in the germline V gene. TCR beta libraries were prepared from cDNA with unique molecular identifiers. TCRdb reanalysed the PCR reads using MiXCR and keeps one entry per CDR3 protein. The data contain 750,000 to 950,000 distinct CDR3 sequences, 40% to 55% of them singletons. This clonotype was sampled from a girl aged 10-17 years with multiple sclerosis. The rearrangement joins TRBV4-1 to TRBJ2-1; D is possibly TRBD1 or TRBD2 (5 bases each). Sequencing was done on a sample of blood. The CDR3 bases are TGCGCCAGCAGCCCCCGGGACCCAAGCGTAGCCTACAATGAGCAGTTCTTC. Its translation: CASSPRDPSVAYNEQFF.